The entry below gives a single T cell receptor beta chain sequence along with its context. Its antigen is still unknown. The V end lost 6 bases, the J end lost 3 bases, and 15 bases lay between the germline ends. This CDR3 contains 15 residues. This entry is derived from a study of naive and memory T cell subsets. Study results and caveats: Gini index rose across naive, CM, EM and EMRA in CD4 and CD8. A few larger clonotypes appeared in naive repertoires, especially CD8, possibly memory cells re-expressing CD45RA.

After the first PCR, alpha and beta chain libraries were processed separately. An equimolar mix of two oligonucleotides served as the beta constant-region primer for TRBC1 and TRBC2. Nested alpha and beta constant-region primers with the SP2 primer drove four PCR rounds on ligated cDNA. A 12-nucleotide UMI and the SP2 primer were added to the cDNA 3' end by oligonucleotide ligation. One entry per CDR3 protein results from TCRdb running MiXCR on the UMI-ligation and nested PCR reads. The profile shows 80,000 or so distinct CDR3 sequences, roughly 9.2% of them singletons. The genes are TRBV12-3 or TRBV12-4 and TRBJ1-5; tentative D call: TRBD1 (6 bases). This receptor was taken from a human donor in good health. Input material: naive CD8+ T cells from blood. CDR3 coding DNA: TGTGCCAGCAGACGGTCAGGGGACACCAATCAGCCCCAGCATTTT. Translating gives CASRRSGDTNQPQHF.